A selection of T cell receptor beta chains follows, all from one sample in a study of T cell responses to AZD1222 COVID-19 vaccine. Some clones are missing from TCRdb's copy, which holds only in-frame ones; the method was immunoSEQ multiplex PCR. The profile covers some 150,000 clones, with 80% to 95% appearing a single time and approximately 4% taken by the ten largest. Source: peripheral blood, taken on day 0 of AZD1222 vaccination. Every receptor here comes from an adult in good health. Each CDR3 is given with its conserved first and last residue. D genes are given only for firm matches. Size is omitted from some rows. Given values are once, few, many or a class for expanded clones.

clone_size | j_call | v_call | d_call | cdr3_aa | cdr3_nt
- | TRBJ2-2 | TRBV27 | - | CASSLWGSDTGELFF | TGTGCCAGCAGTTTATGGGGGTCGGACACCGGGGAGCTGTTTTTT
- | TRBJ1-4 | TRBV19 | - | CASTSSPINEKLFF | TGTGCCAGTACAAGCTCGCCGATTAATGAAAAACTGTTTTTT
- | TRBJ2-7 | TRBV5-1 | TRBD1 | CASSLGLGQGKGSYEQYF | TGCGCCAGCAGCTTGGGGTTAGGACAGGGGAAGGGTTCCTACGAGCAGTACTTC
- | TRBJ2-1 | TRBV19 | TRBD1 | CATGTGEYNEQFF | TGTGCCACCGGGACAGGGGAATACAATGAGCAGTTCTTC
- | TRBJ1-2 | TRBV5-6 | TRBD1 | CASSSSPFQGDQLYGYTF | TGTGCCAGCAGCTCGTCACCCTTCCAGGGGGACCAACTCTATGGCTACACCTTC
- | TRBJ1-5 | TRBV5-5 | - | CASSLTLGTGLTHQPQHF | TGTGCCAGCAGCCTAACTCTTGGCACAGGGTTGACGCATCAGCCCCAGCATTTT
- | TRBJ2-2 | TRBV5-6 | - | CASSLLDLGGRYTGELFF | TGTGCCAGCAGCTTGCTTGATTTGGGGGGCCGGTACACCGGGGAGCTGTTTTTT
- | TRBJ1-2 | TRBV7-6 | - | CASSLGIRSGYTF | TGTGCCAGCAGCTTAGGGATACGGTCTGGCTACACCTTC
once | TRBJ1-2 | TRBV5-6 | - | CASSFGNRGRSYTF | TGTGCCAGCAGCTTCGGTAATCGCGGGAGGAGCTACACCTTC
- | TRBJ2-7 | TRBV5-1 | - | CASTRGDEQYF | TGCGCCAGCACAAGGGGCGACGAGCAGTACTTC
- | TRBJ1-2 | TRBV5-6 | TRBD1 | CASSLTGAAGGYTF | TGTGCCAGCAGCTTGACAGGGGCAGCGGGGGGCTACACCTTC
- | TRBJ1-1 | TRBV18 | - | CASSRLGQDTEAFF | TGTGCCAGCTCACGCCTCGGGCAGGACACTGAAGCTTTCTTT
- | TRBJ2-1 | TRBV27 | - | CASSATQREQFF | TGTGCCTCAAGCGCCACCCAACGCGAGCAGTTCTTC
- | TRBJ2-1 | TRBV10-3 | - | CAISDLGNEQFF | TGTGCCATCAGTGATCTAGGTAATGAGCAGTTCTTC
once | TRBJ2-1 | TRBV7-9 | TRBD1 | CASGPTGGYSYNEQFF | TGTGCCAGCGGGCCGACAGGGGGGTACTCCTACAATGAGCAGTTCTTC
- | TRBJ2-7 | TRBV6-1 | - | CASSEFSGQAYEQYF | TGTGCCAGCAGTGAATTCAGCGGACAAGCCTACGAGCAGTACTTC
- | TRBJ1-6 | TRBV12-5 | - | CASGLTVSNSPLHF | TGTGCTAGTGGTTTGACAGTCTCTAATTCACCCCTCCACTTT
- | TRBJ1-2 | TRBV5-1 | - | CASSLIPNYGYTF | TGCGCCAGCAGCTTGATCCCTAACTATGGCTACACCTTC
- | TRBJ2-7 | TRBV12-3/TRBV12-4 | - | CASSFAVPYEQYF | TGTGCCAGCAGTTTCGCAGTACCCTACGAGCAGTACTTC
- | TRBJ1-1 | TRBV6-2/TRBV6-3 | - | CASSLPGNTEAFF | TGTGCCAGCAGTTTACCGGGGAACACTGAAGCTTTCTTT
- | TRBJ1-6 | TRBV2 | TRBD1 | CASSPLGTGNSPLHF | TGTGCCAGCAGTCCCCTCGGGACAGGAAATTCACCCCTCCACTTT
- | TRBJ2-1 | TRBV4-1 | TRBD2 | CASSQGLAGVSEQFF | TGCGCCAGCAGCCAAGGACTAGCGGGAGTCAGTGAGCAGTTCTTC
- | TRBJ2-7 | TRBV13 | - | CASSLRYEQYF | TGTGCCAGCAGCTTAAGGTACGAGCAGTACTTC
- | TRBJ2-1 | TRBV5-4 | - | CASSLMLGESEQFF | TGTGCCAGCAGCTTGATGTTGGGTGAAAGTGAGCAGTTCTTC
- | TRBJ2-3 | TRBV7-2 | - | CASSLGSGGADTQYF | TGTGCCAGCAGCTTAGGGAGCGGAGGAGCAGATACGCAGTATTTT
- | TRBJ2-1 | TRBV7-9 | TRBD2 | CASSFPGLAGVEQFF | TGTGCCAGCAGCTTCCCGGGACTAGCGGGAGTTGAGCAGTTCTTC
once | TRBJ1-6 | TRBV5-1 | - | CASSLGQWGSPLHF | TGCGCCAGCAGCTTAGGACAGTGGGGCTCACCCCTCCACTTT
- | TRBJ1-2 | TRBV6-6 | - | CASSPRQQGPYGYTF | TGTGCCAGCAGCCCTCGCCAGCAGGGCCCCTATGGCTACACCTTC
- | TRBJ2-7 | TRBV7-6 | TRBD1 | CASSLVPGQGSEQYF | TGTGCCAGCAGCTTAGTTCCGGGACAGGGAAGCGAGCAGTACTTC
- | TRBJ2-7 | TRBV5-5 | - | CASSLFRFLRDSSYEQYF | TGTGCCAGCAGCTTGTTTAGGTTTCTCCGGGACTCGTCCTACGAGCAGTACTTC
- | TRBJ1-2 | TRBV5-8 | TRBD1 | CASSQFRDRKISSYGYTF | TGTGCCAGCAGCCAATTCCGGGACAGAAAAATCTCGAGCTATGGCTACACCTTC
- | TRBJ2-1 | TRBV27 | - | CASSLSGPLNEQFF | TGTGCCAGCAGTTTGTCAGGGCCACTCAATGAGCAGTTCTTC
- | TRBJ2-7 | TRBV6-1 | - | CASSDPGHLLSYEQYF | TGTGCCAGCAGTGACCCGGGACACCTTCTATCCTACGAGCAGTACTTC
- | TRBJ1-6 | TRBV28 | - | CASSLWTAVNSPLHF | TGTGCCAGCAGTTTATGGACAGCGGTCAATTCACCCCTCCACTTT
- | TRBJ1-3 | TRBV27 | - | CASSLRGNGNTIYF | TGTGCCAGCAGTTTACGGGGAAATGGAAACACCATATATTTT
- | TRBJ2-1 | TRBV5-6 | - | CASSLERLRGYNEQFF | TGTGCCAGCAGCTTGGAGCGTCTGCGCGGATACAATGAGCAGTTCTTC
- | TRBJ1-1 | TRBV30 | - | CAWRRGLNTEAFF | TGTGCCTGGAGAAGGGGACTGAACACTGAAGCTTTCTTT
- | TRBJ2-7 | TRBV7-6 | TRBD2 | CASSLTSGAYEQYF | TGTGCCAGCAGCCTGACTAGCGGGGCATACGAGCAGTACTTC
- | TRBJ1-3 | TRBV5-6 | - | CASSLADLVARSGNTIYF | TGTGCCAGCAGCTTGGCCGATCTGGTGGCGCGGTCTGGAAACACCATATATTTT
- | TRBJ1-1 | TRBV7-9 | - | CASSLQRNTEAFF | TGTGCCAGCAGCTTACAAAGGAACACTGAAGCTTTCTTT
- | TRBJ2-7 | TRBV7-9 | TRBD1 | CASSPGQGVYEQYF | TGTGCCAGCAGCCCGGGGCAGGGGGTTTACGAGCAGTACTTC
- | TRBJ1-2 | TRBV7-8 | - | CASSPPGENYGYTF | TGTGCCAGCAGCCCCCCCGGGGAGAACTATGGCTACACCTTC
- | TRBJ1-2 | TRBV19 | - | CASITGNYGYTF | TGTGCCAGTATTACAGGAAACTATGGCTACACCTTC
- | TRBJ2-7 | TRBV30 | TRBD1 | CACRGQATSYEQYF | TGTGCCTGCCGGGGACAGGCGACCTCCTACGAGCAGTACTTC
once | TRBJ1-1 | TRBV18 | - | CASSPLGTGGREAFF | TGTGCCAGCTCACCATTGGGGACGGGGGGAAGGGAAGCTTTCTTT
- | TRBJ1-2 | TRBV6-5 | - | CASSYSEVNYGYTF | TGTGCCAGCAGTTACTCGGAGGTAAACTATGGCTACACCTTC
- | TRBJ1-6 | TRBV12-3/TRBV12-4 | - | CASIQASGSPLHF | TGTGCCAGCATACAGGCCTCAGGGTCCCCCCTCCACTTT
- | TRBJ2-2 | TRBV10-3 | - | CAISLSGNTGELFF | TGTGCCATCTCGCTCTCAGGGAACACCGGGGAGCTGTTTTTT
- | TRBJ2-7 | TRBV27 | - | CASSGSSYEQYF | TGTGCCAGCAGCGGCAGTTCCTACGAGCAGTACTTC
- | TRBJ2-7 | TRBV27 | - | CASSSRQAAYSYEQYF | TGTGCCAGCAGTTCCAGACAGGCCGCCTACTCCTACGAGCAGTACTTC
once | TRBJ1-5 | TRBV21-1 | - | CASSKEGAETELQHF | TGTGCCAGCAGCAAAGAAGGGGCGGAAACAGAACTGCAGCATTTT
- | TRBJ1-1 | TRBV27 | - | CASNQGGGLSEAFF | TGTGCCAGCAATCAAGGAGGGGGTCTTTCTGAAGCTTTCTTT
- | TRBJ1-1 | TRBV10-3 | - | CAISDNSMNTEAFF | TGTGCCATCAGTGATAATAGTATGAACACTGAAGCTTTCTTT
- | TRBJ1-3 | TRBV6-5 | - | CASSYDFNSGNTIYF | TGTGCCAGCAGTTACGATTTTAACTCTGGAAACACCATATATTTT